A single sample gave rise to the 29 T cell receptor beta chains below, sequenced in a study of cytomegalovirus exposure and HLA in healthy donors (dated by TCRdb to about 2017). Libraries were constructed by the immunoSEQ multiplex PCR assay. A mixture of 60 forward primers for TCR Vbeta segments and 13 reverse primers for TCR Jbeta segments was used in the multiplex PCR. TCRdb limited this immuneACCESS table to in-frame rearrangements with V and J called. A share of clones is missing; checked studies link under half to unresolved V genes, and the rest is unexplained. For this sample there are 200,000 to 250,000 clones; 85% appear just once. The biggest ten clones account for 1.3% of the sample. The sample taken for sequencing was PBMCs. All receptors come from a human donor in good health.

J is TRBJ1-1 and V is TRBV29-1; unclear D gene. The V gene lost 3 bases and the J gene lost 4 bases, with 9 bases spanning the gap. The CDR3 consists of 12 residues. Germline V gene lookup returns CDR1 SQVTM and CDR2 ANQGSEA. The CDR3 DNA follows: TGCAGCGTTGATGTTCAGGCCACTGAAGCTTTCTTT. This codes for CSVDVQATEAFF.

This rearrangement joins TRBV7-2 to TRBJ2-5, with TRBD1 identical over 8 bases. The germline V gene has CDR1 SGHTA and CDR2 FQGNSA. This CDR3 has 16 amino acids. The V and J ends lost 10 bases and 5 bases, in that order; junction bases with no gene match: 18. The chain's CDR3 is CAKRAKDREDGETQYF. CDR3 DNA: TGTGCCAAGAGGGCAAAGGACAGGGAGGATGGGGAGACCCAGTACTTC.

The chain employs TRBV5-4 and TRBJ2-5; TRBD1 might be the D (9 bases). The germline gives CDR1 SGHNT, CDR2 YYREEE (reference sequence). This CDR3 contains 15 residues. The germline V and J ends were trimmed by 2 bases and 6 bases, with 17 bases remaining between them. For the CDR3, the DNA is TGTGCCAGCAGCTTAACAGGGGGCGGGAGGAAGACCCAGTACTTC. Amino acids: CASSLTGGGRKTQYF.

The chain combines TRBV29-1 with TRBJ1-1, with TRBD1 as a possible D gene (6 bases). Trimming cost V 6 bases and J 7 bases, with 9 bases left between them. This CDR3 has 10 residues. The V gene's germline CDR1 is SQVTM and CDR2 ANQGSEA. The CDR3 here is CSVGQFEAFF. The CDR3 nucleotides are TGCAGCGTCGGACAGTTTGAAGCTTTCTTT.

The V and J genes are TRBV5-1 and TRBJ2-5, with 13 bases that match TRBD2. The end of the DNA fits TRBJ2-7 better, so the J call may be wrong. The CDR3 extends over 15 amino acids. Germline V CDR1 and CDR2: SGHRS, YFSETQ. In nucleotides, the CDR3 is TGCGCCAGCAGCTTCACTAGCGGGAGGGTTTACGAGCAGTACTTC. Translated: CASSFTSGRVYEQYF.

The chain uses TRBV7-9 and TRBJ2-1, with no clear D. The ends were cut back, 1 base at V and 9 bases at J, with 7 bases in the middle. CDR3 length: 12 residues. Germline CDR1 and CDR2: SEHNR and FQNEAQ (reference sequence). The CDR3 is CASSLESFEQFF. The CDR3 region has the DNA TGTGCCAGCAGCTTAGAATCTTTTGAGCAGTTCTTC.

The V call is TRBV4-3, the J call TRBJ1-2; 7 nucleotides line up with TRBD1. Germline V gene sequence: CDR1 LGHNA, CDR2 YSLEER. V lost 2 bases and J lost 3; bases outside the gene matches: 0. The CDR3 is made up of 13 amino acids. CDR3 sequence: CASSQTGDYGYTF. CDR3 nucleotides: TGCGCCAGCAGCCAAACAGGGGACTATGGCTACACCTTC.

V usage is TRBV5-1 and J usage is TRBJ2-1; TRBD2 agrees at 13 bases. CDR1 and CDR2 (germline): SGHRS, YFSETQ. V shed 4 bases and J 1 base; nucleotides not matched to a gene: 8. There are 18 residues in the CDR3. Written as DNA, the CDR3 is TGCGCCAGCAGCGGCGGGACTAGCGGGGTAGGGTCCTACAATGAGCAGTTCTTC. Its protein is CASSGGTSGVGSYNEQFF.

The gene calls are TRBV5-5 and TRBJ1-5, with 8 bases aligning to TRBD1. Germline V CDR1 and CDR2: SGHKS, YYEKEE (reference sequence). The CDR3 spans 15 residues. Unmatched junction bases numbered 4, after V lost 4 bases and J lost 1 base. The CDR3 protein is CASSQTGASNQPQHF. CDR3 nucleotide sequence: TGTGCCAGCAGCCAGACAGGGGCAAGCAATCAGCCCCAGCATTTT.

This clone appeared a single time. The chain has TRBV7-9 and TRBJ1-6; no firm D call. Trimming took 4 bases from V and 13 from J, leaving 11 bases between them. The CDR3 covers 12 residues. Per the germline V gene, CDR1 is SEHNR and CDR2 is FQNEAQ (reference sequence). The CDR3 loop is CASSSSMSPLHF. CDR3 DNA sequence: TGTGCCAGCAGCTCGTCAATGAGCCCCCTCCACTTT.

V gene TRBV5-1 combines with J gene TRBJ2-7, with TRBD2 identical over 7 bases. This CDR3 comprises 15 residues. V dropped 1 base and J dropped 3; count of bases not matched to a gene: 7. From germline, CDR1 is SGHRS and CDR2 YFSETQ. As DNA, the CDR3 is TGCGCCAGCAGCTTGTCTGCTAGCGGTTACTACGAGCAGTACTTC. Encoded protein: CASSLSASGYYEQYF.

This chain links TRBV4-3 with TRBJ2-7; 10 bases align to TRBD2. V shed 0 bases, J shed 4 bases, and the junction held 3 bases outside the gene matches. CDR3 length: 15 amino acids. Germline loops: CDR1 LGHNA, CDR2 YSLEER. The CDR3 nucleotides read TGCGCCAGCAGCCAAGAAACTAGCGGGAAGTACGAGCAGTACTTC. Its protein is CASSQETSGKYEQYF.

The count of this clone is one. The CDR3 spells CASRTDRAGGELFF. As DNA, the CDR3 is TGTGCCAGCAGAACTGACAGGGCGGGCGGGGAGCTGTTTTTT. The chain carries TRBV2 and TRBJ2-2, with 7 bases aligning to TRBD1. CDR1 and CDR2 (germline): SNHLY, FYNNEI. The trim removed 6 bases at V and 7 bases at J, leaving 8 bases unmatched. The CDR3 has 14 amino acids.

The chain carries TRBV5-1 and TRBJ2-1, with 10 nucleotides matching TRBD2. The germline V gene has CDR1 SGHRS and CDR2 YFSETQ. The CDR3 extends over 16 amino acids. The V gene end was trimmed by 4 bases and the J gene end by 12 bases; junction bases not matched to a gene: 16. DNA of the CDR3: TGCGCCAGCAGCCCGACTAGCGGGTCGCAGGGGCGGACGCAGTTCTTC. Amino acids: CASSPTSGSQGRTQFF.

The genes are TRBV7-6 and TRBJ2-7; the D is unclear. Germline V gene lookup returns CDR1 SGHVS and CDR2 FNYEAQ. Trimming cost V 3 bases and J 1 base, with 10 bases left between them. The CDR3 totals 14 residues. The CDR3 DNA sequence: TGTGCCAGCAGCTTTGAGCGCGATTCCTACGAGCAGTACTTC. Translated, it gives CASSFERDSYEQYF.

This chain links TRBV18 with TRBJ1-5; D uncertain. This CDR3 has 15 amino acids. With 6 bases removed from V and 4 bases from J, the gap between germline ends came to 16 bases. Germline V gene data show CDR1 as KGHSH and CDR2 as LQKENI. Here the CDR3 DNA reads TGTGCCAGCTCCCCCGGTTGGGCCGCGAATCAGCCCCAGCATTTT. Translated, it gives CASSPGWAANQPQHF.

This rearrangement joins TRBV27 to TRBJ1-5; 8 bases match TRBD1. This CDR3 is built from 14 residues. Germline CDR1 and CDR2: MNHEY and SMNVEV (reference sequence). V trimming: 5 bases; J trimming: 6 bases; junction bases outside the gene matches: 6. The CDR3 is CASSAGGGVQPQHF. The CDR3 DNA reads TGTGCCAGCAGTGCAGGGGGCGGCGTTCAGCCCCAGCATTTT.

V is TRBV7-9 and J is TRBJ2-7; 9 bases match TRBD2. The CDR3 is 15 amino acids. In germline, CDR1 is SEHNR, CDR2 FQNEAQ (reference sequence). Unmatched junction bases numbered 6, after V lost 0 bases and J lost 6 bases. The CDR3 coding sequence is TGTGCCAGCAGCTTAGCGGCTAGCGGGAACTTCGAGCAGTACTTC. Encoded protein: CASSLAASGNFEQYF.

This chain joins TRBV27 and TRBJ1-3; maybe TRBD1 (6 bases). Germline-derived CDR1 and CDR2 are MNHEY and SMNVEV (reference sequence). V shed 5 bases and J shed 4 bases, with 15 bases lying between them. The CDR3 has 15 residues. The CDR3 DNA reads TGTGCCAGCAGTCCAATGGCAGGGGCCGGAAACACCATATATTTT. Translating gives CASSPMAGAGNTIYF.

This clone occurred a few times. The rearrangement uses TRBV6-6 and TRBJ2-2; D call uncertain. V was pared by 3 bases and J by 6 bases, with 11 bases between. In germline, CDR1 is MNHNY, CDR2 SVGAGI (reference sequence). This CDR3 contains 14 residues. DNA of the CDR3: TGTGCCAGCAGTTATGCCCCGGGTGCCGGGGAGCTGTTTTTT. This gives the protein CASSYAPGAGELFF.

The chain employs TRBV6-6 and TRBJ2-5, with 9 bases that match TRBD1. V shed 5 bases, J shed 11 bases, and the junction held 9 bases outside the gene matches. The CDR3 spans 13 residues. Germline CDR1 reads MNHNY; CDR2 reads SVGAGI (reference sequence). The CDR3 loop reads CASSPGQGLGQYF. CDR3 DNA: TGTGCCAGCAGTCCGGGACAGGGTTTGGGTCAGTACTTC.

This chain joins TRBV10-1 and TRBJ2-1, with 12 bases lining up with TRBD2. The ends lost 10 bases at V and 6 bases at J; junction bases unmatched: 19. The CDR3 runs to 18 residues. Germline V gene sequence: CDR1 WNHNN, CDR2 SYGVQD (reference sequence). The CDR3 region has the DNA TGCGCCATCCAAAAACCAGAATCTAGCGGGAGGGCAAGCAATGAGCAGTTCTTC. It specifies CAIQKPESSGRASNEQFF.

The chain carries TRBV6-1 and TRBJ1-5, with unresolved D. Germline V CDR1 and CDR2: MNHNS, SASEGT. The CDR3 covers 13 residues. V lost 2 bases and J lost 6, with 8 bases in between. This CDR3 is CASSEWGGQPQHF. Here the CDR3 DNA reads TGTGCCAGCAGTGAATGGGGAGGTCAGCCCCAGCATTTT.

The V call is TRBV6-1, the J call TRBJ2-7; 8 bases agree with TRBD1. The CDR3 is 14 amino acids. After removal of 3 bases from V and 2 bases from J, the junction contained 3 bases not matched to a gene. The V gene's germline CDR1 is MNHNS and CDR2 SASEGT. The CDR3 region has the DNA TGTGCCAGCAGTGATAGGACAGGGACCTACGAGCAGTACTTC. This translates into CASSDRTGTYEQYF.

This clone has a single count. V usage is TRBV28 and J usage is TRBJ2-5, with TRBD1 matching over 11 bases. This CDR3 is 16 amino acids long. Germline CDR1 and CDR2: MDHEN and SYDVKM. V was pared by 5 bases and J by 6 bases, with 11 bases of the junction left unmatched. CDR3 nucleotide sequence: TGTGCCAGCAGTCCGCGGACAGGGGGCGCCAAAAAGACCCAGTACTTC. Residues: CASSPRTGGAKKTQYF.

This CDR3 reads CASRLGRWNEQYF. In DNA form, the CDR3 reads TGTGCCAGCAGACTAGGACGGTGGAACGAGCAGTACTTC. This sequence joins TRBV2 and TRBJ2-7; a weak D match, TRBD2 (5 bases). This CDR3 is built from 13 residues. The V and J ends lost 6 bases and 5 bases respectively, with 14 bases between them. Per the germline V gene, CDR1 is SNHLY and CDR2 is FYNNEI.

The chain is built from TRBV7-9 and TRBJ2-2, with 9 bases identical to TRBD2. J was trimmed by 4 bases and V by 6 bases; bases with no gene match: 9. The CDR3 is made up of 16 amino acids. CDR1 SEHNR and CDR2 FQNEAQ come from the germline V gene (reference sequence). The CDR3 here is CASRVAGATLTGELFF. As DNA, the CDR3 is TGTGCCAGCAGAGTAGCGGGAGCGACGCTCACCGGGGAGCTGTTTTTT.

This clone was counted between two and nine times. The V call is TRBV9, the J call TRBJ2-2, with unresolved D. CDR1 is SGDLS, CDR2 YYNGEE, per germline. With 0 bases removed from V and 0 bases from J, the gap between germline ends came to 9 bases. The CDR3 covers 16 residues. CDR3 region: CASSVGQAANTGELFF. The CDR3 DNA follows: TGTGCCAGCAGCGTAGGTCAGGCCGCGAACACCGGGGAGCTGTTTTTT.

This chain connects TRBV6-6 to TRBJ2-5; 11 bases agree with TRBD2. This CDR3 comprises 14 residues. V shed 8 bases, J shed 1 base, and the junction held 3 bases outside the gene matches. The V gene's germline CDR1 is MNHNY and CDR2 SVGAGI (reference sequence). The CDR3 DNA reads TGTGCCAGCGGGGGGACTAGCGGCCAAGAGACCCAGTACTTC. Translating it yields CASGGTSGQETQYF.